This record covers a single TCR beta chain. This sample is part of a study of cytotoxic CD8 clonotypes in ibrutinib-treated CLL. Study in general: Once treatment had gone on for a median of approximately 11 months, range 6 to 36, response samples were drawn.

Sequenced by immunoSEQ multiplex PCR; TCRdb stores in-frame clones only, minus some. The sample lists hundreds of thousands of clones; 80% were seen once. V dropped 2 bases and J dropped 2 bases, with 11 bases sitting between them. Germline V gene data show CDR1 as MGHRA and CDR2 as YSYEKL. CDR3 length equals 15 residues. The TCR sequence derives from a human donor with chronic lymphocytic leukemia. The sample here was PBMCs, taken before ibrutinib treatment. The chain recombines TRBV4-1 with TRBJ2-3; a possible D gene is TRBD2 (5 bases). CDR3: CASSQIGLYTDTQYF. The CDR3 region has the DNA TGCGCCAGCAGCCAAATCGGACTCTACACAGATACGCAGTATTTT.